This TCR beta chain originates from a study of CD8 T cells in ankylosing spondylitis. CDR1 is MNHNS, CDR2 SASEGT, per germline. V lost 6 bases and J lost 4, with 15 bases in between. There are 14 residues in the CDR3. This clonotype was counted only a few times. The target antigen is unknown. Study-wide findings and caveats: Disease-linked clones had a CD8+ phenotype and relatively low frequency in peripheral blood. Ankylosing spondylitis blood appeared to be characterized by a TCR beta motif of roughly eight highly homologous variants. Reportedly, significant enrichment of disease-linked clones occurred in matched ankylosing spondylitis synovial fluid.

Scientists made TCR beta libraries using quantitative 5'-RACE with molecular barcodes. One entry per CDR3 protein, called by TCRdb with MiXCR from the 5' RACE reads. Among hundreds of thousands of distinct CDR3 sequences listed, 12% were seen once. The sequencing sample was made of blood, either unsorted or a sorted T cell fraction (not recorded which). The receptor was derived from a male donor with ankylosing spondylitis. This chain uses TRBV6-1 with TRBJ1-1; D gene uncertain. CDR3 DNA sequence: TGTGCCAGCAGGGAGACCCGAGATACCACTGAAGCTTTCTTT. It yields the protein CASRETRDTTEAFF.